Listed below are T cell receptor beta chains from one sample, sequenced in a study of blood T cell repertoires in COVID-19. Here immunoSEQ multiplex PCR was the method, and the copy in TCRdb shows in-frame clones only, minus some. The repertoire has under 150,000 clones, around 83% of them found once; the top ten carry approximately 6.3%. The sample was peripheral blood. The receptors here all came from a man older than 75 with active or convalescent COVID-19. The CDR3 runs from the conserved cysteine through the conserved F or W. A D gene is named only where the DNA matches it firmly. Only some rows state a clone size, as once, few, many or a class for expanded clones.

V	J	size	D	CDR3	DNA
TRBV6-1	TRBJ1-5	-	-	CASSELIFYSNQPQHF	TGTGCCAGCAGTGAATTGATTTTCTATAGCAATCAGCCCCAGCATTTT
TRBV19	TRBJ1-1	-	-	CASSHKGDTEAFF	TGTGCCAGTAGTCATAAGGGGGATACTGAAGCTTTCTTT
TRBV6-5	TRBJ1-1	-	TRBD1	CASSWRTGGRTEAFF	TGTGCCAGCAGTTGGAGGACAGGGGGAAGGACTGAAGCTTTCTTT
TRBV7-2	TRBJ1-4	once	-	CASSAGTEKLFF	TGTGCCAGCAGCGCCGGGACAGAAAAACTGTTTTTT
TRBV6-5	TRBJ2-3	-	TRBD1	CASSYDRGGTDTQYF	TGTGCCAGCAGTTACGACAGGGGAGGCACAGATACGCAGTATTTT
TRBV5-8	TRBJ1-4	-	-	CASSLEGGAREKLFF	TGTGCCAGCAGCTTGGAGGGTGGGGCGCGTGAAAAACTGTTTTTT
TRBV6-2/TRBV6-3	TRBJ2-1	once	TRBD1	CASSHPPRTGRSEQFF	TGTGCCAGCAGTCACCCGCCGAGGACAGGGAGGAGTGAGCAGTTCTTC
TRBV2	TRBJ1-3	-	-	CASSEGLAAGNTIYF	TGTGCCAGCAGTGAAGGTTTGGCAGCTGGAAACACCATATATTTT
TRBV7-3	TRBJ2-7	-	-	CASSLGRDGTYEQYF	TGTGCCAGCAGCTTAGGGCGGGACGGCACCTACGAGCAGTACTTC
TRBV6-2/TRBV6-3	TRBJ2-7	-	TRBD1	CASSQIRTGLYEQYF	TGTGCCAGCAGTCAGATCCGGACAGGGCTTTACGAGCAGTACTTC
TRBV7-8	TRBJ2-3	-	TRBD2	CASSAALAGGDTQYF	TGTGCCAGCAGCGCCGCTCTAGCGGGGGGAGATACGCAGTATTTT
TRBV18	TRBJ1-3	-	TRBD1	CASSPGTGDSGNTIYF	TGTGCCAGCTCACCGGGGACAGGCGACTCTGGAAACACCATATATTTT
TRBV28	TRBJ2-2	-	-	CASAWGAGELFF	TGTGCCAGCGCATGGGGGGCCGGGGAGCTGTTTTTT
TRBV6-5	TRBJ1-2	-	-	CASRQHGGYGYTF	TGTGCCAGCAGACAACACGGAGGATATGGCTACACCTTC
TRBV19	TRBJ1-3	-	-	CASRQRGLLSGNTIYF	TGTGCCAGCCGCCAAAGAGGGCTCCTCTCTGGAAACACCATATATTTT
TRBV7-2	TRBJ1-4	-	TRBD1	CASSLEGRGTEKLFF	TGTGCCAGCAGCTTAGAGGGCAGGGGGACCGAAAAACTGTTTTTT
TRBV5-1	TRBJ2-2	-	-	CASSLEEGAGELFF	TGCGCCAGCAGCTTGGAGGAGGGTGCCGGGGAGCTGTTTTTT
TRBV19	TRBJ1-2	-	-	CASTIRAGDGYTF	TGTGCCAGTACGATTAGGGCAGGGGATGGCTACACCTTC
TRBV5-1	TRBJ2-5	-	-	CASSPQGQKETQYF	TGCGCCAGCAGCCCCCAGGGTCAAAAAGAGACCCAGTACTTC
TRBV30	TRBJ2-3	-	TRBD2	CACASGNTDTQYF	TGTGCCTGTGCTAGCGGCAACACAGATACGCAGTATTTT
TRBV6-2/TRBV6-3	TRBJ2-7	-	-	CASSSRAAYEQYF	TGTGCCAGCAGTTCCCGTGCAGCCTACGAGCAGTACTTC
TRBV19	TRBJ2-3	-	TRBD2	CASSILVAGGDTQYF	TGTGCCAGTAGTATCCTCGTAGCGGGGGGCGATACGCAGTATTTT
TRBV2	TRBJ2-1	-	TRBD2	CASGGLAGGEQFF	TGTGCCAGCGGGGGACTAGCGGGGGGAGAGCAGTTCTTC